This T cell receptor beta chain came from a study of blood T cell repertoires in COVID-19. Study overall: Material from acute and convalescent COVID-19 was sourced from the United States, Italy and Spain.

The CDR3 is 13 amino acids. The germline CDR1 and CDR2 sequences are SGHKS and YYEKEE (reference sequence). Trimming pared 0 bases from V and 7 bases from J, leaving 8 bases between. Here immunoSEQ multiplex PCR was the method, and the copy in TCRdb shows in-frame clones only, minus some. Of roughly 190,000 clones listed, around 85% are singletons. The chain recombines TRBV5-5 with TRBJ1-5, with D unclear. The sequencing sample was made of peripheral blood. This clonotype originated in a woman in her fifties or sixties with acute or convalescent COVID-19. This chain's CDR3 is CASSLDPRQPQHF. In DNA form, the CDR3 reads TGTGCCAGCAGCTTGGATCCACGGCAGCCCCAGCATTTT.